This T cell receptor beta chain emerged from a study of CD8 T cells in ankylosing spondylitis. The CDR3 covers 15 residues. From germline, CDR1 is SGHTA and CDR2 FQGNSA. V lost 5 bases to trimming and J lost 1 base, with 14 bases between them. Study-level points and caveats: Disease-linked clones were reportedly significantly enriched in matched ankylosing spondylitis synovial fluid. Peripheral blood samples showed relatively rare disease-linked clones, and these clones were CD8+. In ankylosing spondylitis blood, a motif of several highly homologous TCR beta variants appeared characteristic.

Regarding this clonotype: The antigen remains unidentified.

By quantitative 5'-RACE with molecular barcodes, the TCR beta libraries were made. One entry per CDR3 protein, called by TCRdb with MiXCR from the 5' RACE reads. Among 36,000 or so distinct CDR3 sequences listed, roughly 9.6% were seen once. The receptor's source is a male donor with ankylosing spondylitis. The sample comprised synovial fluid, either unsorted or a sorted T cell fraction (not recorded which). The genes are TRBV7-2 and TRBJ1-1; D ambiguous. The CDR3 spells CASSQPLGENTEAFF. The CDR3 bases are TGTGCCAGCAGCCAACCCCTCGGGGAGAACACTGAAGCTTTCTTT. Looking up the rest from reference TRBV7-2 and TRBJ1-1 gives the full variable domain: GAGVSQSPSNKVTEKGKDVELRCDPISGHTALYWYRQSLGQGLEFLIYFQGNSAPDKSGLPSDRFSAERTGGSVSTLTIQRTQQEDSAVYLCASSQPLGENTEAFFGQGTRLTVV.